This entry features one TCR beta chain sequence. It lacks a known antigen. No much larger clone exists at a distance of one base, and base qualities are not known. CND-RA patients tested negative on the clinical CCP2 antibody test, and even with active therapy their joint destruction kept progressing. Every CND-RA patient showed typical joint destruction in the wrists and ankles and had failed conventional anti-rheumatic therapy. CND-RA patients were sampled not at diagnosis but after long disease histories, which in several cases spanned decades. About 50 millilitres of EDTA-anticoagulated peripheral blood were collected from each patient. Density gradient separation with Ficoll-Paque PLUS was used to isolate peripheral blood mononuclear cells. CD8+ cells were isolated from fresh or cryopreserved PBMCs by AutoMACS magnetic bead positive selection, with purity checked by flow cytometry. Nucleospin Tissue or Tissue XS kits were used for genomic DNA extraction, and quantification was performed on a Qubit 2.0 fluorometer.

These data come from a study of CD8 T cells in seronegative destructive rheumatoid arthritis (dated by TCRdb to the early 2020s). Background on the whole study: At the time of sampling, most of the eight CND-RA patients were on biological drugs. Researchers compared peripheral CD8+ TCRbeta repertoires from patients with CCP-negative destructive rheumatoid arthritis (CND-RA) against repertoires from newly diagnosed seropositive RA, seronegative RA and healthy controls. The seropositive RA, seronegative RA and healthy control comparison cohorts were taken from a previously published TCRbeta dataset and were not newly sequenced.

The full study reports these points: The authors read the apparently distinct set of enriched public clonotypes carried by CND-RA patients as support for a separate disease subset. Compared with controls and other RA subtypes, CND-RA repertoires contained more CMV-reactive and fewer influenza A-reactive CD8+ TCRbeta sequences. After adjusting for age, CND-RA patients appeared to have less diverse, more clonal CD8+ TCRbeta repertoires than other RA subtypes. The small size of the CND-RA cohort was acknowledged as a limitation of the study. In the absence of diagnostic samples, TCR repertoire differences may be partly attributable to poor disease control over the years rather than being present at onset. No public clonotype enrichment survived Benjamini-Hochberg correction across the 100,000 or so clonotypes tested.

TCRbeta sequencing used genomic DNA from CD8+ cells, following the manufacturer's instructions. TCRbeta sequencing used the immunoSEQ assay and was run at a genomics technology centre in Finland. On the study's bioinformatics: Clonotype tables produced by the immunoSEQ preprocessing pipeline were converted into VDJtools format, and non-productive clonotypes were filtered out. Samples with fewer than 10,000 reads were excluded, the remaining samples were subsampled to 10,000 reads, and most of the eight CND-RA samples met this threshold. Using the VDJtools CalcDiversityStats function on data subsampled to 10,000 reads, the Shannon-Wiener, Simpson and clonality indices were calculated. Non-singleton TCRbeta clonotypes were hard-matched, with no mismatches allowed, against VDJdb to infer antigen specificity. Clusters with potentially shared antigen targets were formed by grouping CDR3 sequences that differed by one amino acid (Hamming distance 1). After groups were resampled to six samples, public clonotypes were tested for group enrichment with one-sided Fisher's exact tests, and this procedure was repeated ten times. Imported from immuneACCESS, the table was reduced by TCRdb to in-frame sequences with V and J called. These copies leave out some clones; in studies compared against another copy, an unresolved V gene accounts for under half, and the cause of the remainder is not known. V, J and clone size reflect that table, while D and trimming were determined from the DNA. Recorded for this sample are about 13,000 clones; roughly four fifths of them occurred a single time. The ten largest clones add up to 27% of the sample.

The sequenced sample was CD8+ T cells from blood. The sequence derives from a woman aged 25 to 55 with seronegative destructive rheumatoid arthritis.

The base sequence is TGTGCCAGCAGTGAAGCCGCTGGGCTTCAGCCCCAGCATTTT. Its amino acids are CASSEAAGLQPQHF. In this chain, TRBV2 is recombined with TRBJ1-5; the D gene is not confidently resolved. The germline V gene yields SNHLY for CDR1 and FYNNEI for CDR2. The CDR3 runs 14 residues from the cysteine to the phenylalanine. Only CDR3 DNA remains: 42 bases, in frame from the first base. Deletion took 0 bases off V and 6 bases off J, with a span of 9 bases between the germline ends.